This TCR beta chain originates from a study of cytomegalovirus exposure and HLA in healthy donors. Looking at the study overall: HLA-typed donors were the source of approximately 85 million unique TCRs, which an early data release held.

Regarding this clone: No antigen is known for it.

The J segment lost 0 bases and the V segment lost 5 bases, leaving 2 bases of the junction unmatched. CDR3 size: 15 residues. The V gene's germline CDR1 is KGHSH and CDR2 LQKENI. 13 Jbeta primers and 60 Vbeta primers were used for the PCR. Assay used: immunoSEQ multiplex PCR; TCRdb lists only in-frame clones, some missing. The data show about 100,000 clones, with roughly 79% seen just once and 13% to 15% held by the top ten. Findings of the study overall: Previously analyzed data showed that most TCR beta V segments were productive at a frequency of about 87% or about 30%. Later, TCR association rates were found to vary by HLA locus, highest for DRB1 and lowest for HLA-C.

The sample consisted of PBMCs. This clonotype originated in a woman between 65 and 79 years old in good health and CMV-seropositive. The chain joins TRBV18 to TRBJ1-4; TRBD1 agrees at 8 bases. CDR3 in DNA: TGTGCCAGCTCATTGGACAGGGCAACTAATGAAAAACTGTTTTTT. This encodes CASSLDRATNEKLFF.